This T cell receptor (beta chain) was sequenced during a study of CD8 T cells in Susac syndrome. With random hexamers, reverse transcription was performed on about 0.5 to 1 ug of RNA. TCRdb re-derived calls from the immunoSEQ multiplex PCR reads in MiXCR, one entry per CDR3 protein. The repertoire includes 250,000 to 300,000 distinct CDR3 sequences, around 83% of them detected once, and approximately 0.11% sits in the top ten. Notes on this clonotype: Its antigen is still unknown.

Study-level results: As the study acknowledged, the number of individuals in its TCR sequencing and HLA analysis was relatively small.

Sequencing of TCR beta was performed on blood CD8+ T cells and on blood CD4+ T cells. Patients with stable or active relapsing-remitting disease, all of them treatment-naive, made up the multiple sclerosis controls. While CD8+ and CD4+ T cells were isolated negatively, TEMRA cells were enriched by FACS. The germline V gene encodes CDR1 SGDLS and CDR2 YYNGEE. CDR3 length: 12 residues. V lost 0 bases and J lost 15, with 13 bases in between. The V and J genes are TRBV9 and TRBJ2-1; D unclear. The sequenced material came from CD8+ T cells from PBMCs. The sequence derives from a human donor with multiple sclerosis. CDR3 DNA: TGTGCCAGCAGCGTAGATTCACAAACCCGGTTCTTC. Amino acid sequence: CASSVDSQTRFF.